This T cell receptor (beta chain) was obtained from a study of TET2 disruption in CD19-targeted CAR T cells (dated by TCRdb to the late 2010s). For the wider study: Sample numbers were set by the original clinical trial design and sample availability, with no additional inclusion criteria. Broad study findings and their caveats: The conclusions drawn about the patient's CAR T cells were based on extensive analysis of just one subject.

CDR1 is given as SGHAT and CDR2 as FQNNGV, both from the germline V gene. Including cysteine and phenylalanine, the CDR3 has 13 amino acids. Of the CDR3's DNA, 30 bases were read; they are in frame from base 1. At the junction V is shortened by 2 bases and J by 5 bases, with 10 bases in between. The immunoSEQ assay was used for deep sequencing of the TCR beta chain. The authors' analysis ran thus. Only productive TCR beta rearrangements were used to compute clonotype frequencies. Imported from immuneACCESS, the table was reduced by TCRdb to in-frame sequences with V and J called. These copies leave out some clones; in studies compared against another copy, an unresolved V gene accounts for under half, and the cause of the remainder is not known. That table is the source of V, J and clone size, and D and trimming were worked out from the DNA. This sample's table has entries for roughly 26,000 clones. The ten largest clones represent 1.5% to 2% of the sample.

In the case of this clone: The clone's antigen remains unknown. Coverage ceases 3 residues before the CDR3 finishes, and the germline J gene fills in the end.

The meaning of the sample's treatment or condition label: autologous CTL019 cells: CD19 CAR with 4-1BB and CD3 zeta domains. TCR zeta and 4-1BB costimulatory signaling domains were built into the CD19 CAR. T cells for CTL019 manufacturing were collected from peripheral blood by leukapheresis. The DNeasy Blood and Tissue Kit was used to extract genomic DNA from pre-infusion T cells, peripheral blood, or sorted post-infusion T cells. The sequence was obtained from a man between 65 and 85 years old with chronic lymphocytic leukemia. Sequences were derived from CD8- CAR+ T cells sorted from cultured blood T cells, sampled for CD19 CAR T cell therapy. Read against the paper, the sample's cell subset or site label means: CD8-negative CAR-positive T cells from the infusion product. The V and J genes are TRBV11-2 and TRBJ2-7, and TRBD1 may be the D gene, going by 6 matching bases. CDR3 bases read: TGTGCCAGCAGCTTAAACAGGGAAAACGAG. Translated, this is CASSLNRENE. The whole CDR3 sequence reads CASSLNRENEQYF.